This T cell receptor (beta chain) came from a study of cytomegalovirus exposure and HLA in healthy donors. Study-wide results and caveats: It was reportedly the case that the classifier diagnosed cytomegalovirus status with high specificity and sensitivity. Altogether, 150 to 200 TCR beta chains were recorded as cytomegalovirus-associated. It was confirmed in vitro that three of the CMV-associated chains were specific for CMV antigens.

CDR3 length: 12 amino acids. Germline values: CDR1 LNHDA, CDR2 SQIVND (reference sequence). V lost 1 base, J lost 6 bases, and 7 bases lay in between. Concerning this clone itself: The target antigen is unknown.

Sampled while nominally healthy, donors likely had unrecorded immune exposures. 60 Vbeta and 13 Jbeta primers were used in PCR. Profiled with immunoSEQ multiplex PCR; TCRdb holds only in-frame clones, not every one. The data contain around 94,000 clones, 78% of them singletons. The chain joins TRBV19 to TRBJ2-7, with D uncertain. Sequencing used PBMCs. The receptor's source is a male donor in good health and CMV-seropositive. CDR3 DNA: TGTGCCAGTAGTATAGCCGGGTCCGAGCAGTACTTC. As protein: CASSIAGSEQYF.